These T cell receptor beta chains were read from a single sample in a study of control samples from healthy donors and cancer patients. Only in-frame clones appear in the TCRdb table, and some are missing; sequencing was by immunoSEQ multiplex PCR. The sample holds about 65,000 clones; roughly nine tenths are singletons and the top ten take 0.95% to 1.5%. The sequencing input was PBMCs. The receptor source for this set is a woman in her 50s with colorectal cancer. Both conserved end residues are part of each CDR3. A D gene is named only where the DNA matches it firmly. The size field is filled for only some rows; it gives once, few, many or a size class.

TRBJ2-1 NA TRBV6-4 TRBD2 TGTGCCAGTGCTAGGCTAGCGGGGTCGGATGAGCAGTTCTTC CASARLAGSDEQFF
TRBJ1-1 once TRBV6-1 NA TGTGCCAGCAGTGATCTCGCCCTGAACACTGAAGCTTTCTTT CASSDLALNTEAFF
TRBJ2-7 NA TRBV9 TRBD1 TGTGCCAGCAGCGCCCCAGGGGGCTACGAGCAGTACTTC CASSAPGGYEQYF
TRBJ2-1 NA TRBV29-1 NA TGCAGCTCCGCTGGCGGGTCACCCTACAATGAGCAGTTCTTC CSSAGGSPYNEQFF
TRBJ2-1 NA TRBV28 NA TGTGCCAGCAGAACGAACCACAATGAGCAGTTCTTC CASRTNHNEQFF
TRBJ2-3 NA TRBV5-1 TRBD1 TGCGCCAGCAGCTGGGGACAGGGAGGCCCAGATACGCAGTATTTT CASSWGQGGPDTQYF
TRBJ2-1 NA TRBV6-5 TRBD2 TGTGCCAGCAGTTTTGGACTAGTCAGCAATGAGCAGTTCTTC CASSFGLVSNEQFF
TRBJ1-1 NA TRBV5-1 TRBD1 TGCGCCAGCAGCGGGAGGACAGGGGATTTTTTAGTTGCTTTCTTT CASSGRTGDFLVAFF
TRBJ1-4 NA TRBV5-5 NA TGTGCCAGCAGCCTACGCGGTCGTCGGCCGCATAATGAAAAACTGTTTTTT CASSLRGRRPHNEKLFF
TRBJ2-2 NA TRBV29-1 NA TGCAGCGTCCTGAGGGTTTCCACCGGGGAGCTGTTTTTT CSVLRVSTGELFF
TRBJ1-2 once TRBV27 NA TGTGCCAGCAGTTTGATAGGGGGTGGTGGCTACACCTTC CASSLIGGGGYTF
TRBJ1-1 NA TRBV18 TRBD1 TGTGCCAGCTCACCGACAGGGCTCACTGAAGCTTTCTTT CASSPTGLTEAFF
TRBJ2-7 NA TRBV12-5 TRBD2 TGTGCTAGTGGTTTGGGCGGGGGGCTTGAGCAGTACTTC CASGLGGGLEQYF
TRBJ1-2 NA TRBV25-1 NA TGTGCCAGCAGTGGGGGGACGGAGTCTAACTATGGCTACACCTTC CASSGGTESNYGYTF
TRBJ2-1 NA TRBV11-3 NA TGTGCCAGCAGCTTAGGAATCTCCTCCTACAATGAGCAGTTCTTC CASSLGISSYNEQFF
TRBJ1-4 NA TRBV7-9 NA TGTGCCAGCAGCTTAGGGGACACAAATGAAAAACTGTTTTTT CASSLGDTNEKLFF
TRBJ2-7 NA TRBV29-1 TRBD1 TGCAGCGTGAAACCGGGACAGGGATACGATCAGTACTTC CSVKPGQGYDQYF
TRBJ2-3 NA TRBV18 NA TGTGCCAGCTCACCACAGGGGTGGGACACAGATACGCAGTATTTT CASSPQGWDTDTQYF
TRBJ2-1 NA TRBV5-1 NA TGCGCCAGCAGACAAGCGGAGGGCTCCTACAATGAGCAGTTCTTC CASRQAEGSYNEQFF
TRBJ2-7 NA TRBV2 TRBD2 TGTGCCAGCAGTGGGACTAGCTGGGTCCCCTACGAGCAGTACTTC CASSGTSWVPYEQYF
TRBJ2-3 NA TRBV11-2 NA TGTGCCAGCGGGCGGAGGGGGCAATCTGGAGATACGCAGTATTTT CASGRRGQSGDTQYF
TRBJ2-2 NA TRBV30 NA TGTGCGGGGGCGAACACCGGGGAGCTGTTTTTT CAGANTGELFF
TRBJ1-2 NA TRBV5-4 TRBD1 TGTGCCAGCAGCTTCAGGGGGTCCAACTATGGCTACACCTTC CASSFRGSNYGYTF
TRBJ2-7 NA TRBV18 NA TGTGCCAGCTCACCGGGGGTCTCCGAGCAGTACTTC CASSPGVSEQYF
TRBJ1-1 NA TRBV27 TRBD1 TGTGCCAGCAGTTTAAGGGGGCTTAACACTGAAGCTTTCTTT CASSLRGLNTEAFF
TRBJ2-5 NA TRBV2 NA TGTGCCAGCAGTGGAACCCCGGAAGAGACCCAGTACTTC CASSGTPEETQYF
TRBJ2-3 NA TRBV5-1 NA TGCGCCAGCAGCTCTGGGGGAGCCATTAGCACAGATACGCAGTATTTT CASSSGGAISTDTQYF
TRBJ2-5 NA TRBV3-1/TRBV3-2 TRBD1 TGTGCCAGCAGCCAAGATCTCACAGGGGCCGAGACCCAGTACTTC CASSQDLTGAETQYF
TRBJ2-2 NA TRBV12-3/TRBV12-4 NA TGTGCCAGCAGATCCGGAGGCGGGGAGCTGTTTTTT CASRSGGGELFF
TRBJ1-3 NA TRBV6-2/TRBV6-3 TRBD1 TGTGCCAGCAGTCGACAGGGCGATCGGGCTGGAAACACCATATATTTT CASSRQGDRAGNTIYF
TRBJ1-1 NA TRBV29-1 TRBD1 TGCAGCGTTCGCCAGGGGGGCGACACTGAAGCTTTCTTT CSVRQGGDTEAFF
TRBJ2-7 NA TRBV11-2 TRBD1 TGTGCCAGCAGCTTAGTGGGACAGGGGGACGAGCAGTACTTC CASSLVGQGDEQYF
TRBJ2-3 NA TRBV2 NA TGTGCCAGCAGTGCCGAACTAGGGGATACGCAGTATTTT CASSAELGDTQYF
TRBJ2-5 NA TRBV7-8 NA TGTGCCAGCAGCACCCCGGACAGGGAGGGGGAGACCCAGTACTTC CASSTPDREGETQYF
TRBJ1-1 once TRBV6-5 NA TGTGCCAGCAGCCGCGGCACTGAAGCTTTCTTT CASSRGTEAFF
TRBJ1-2 NA TRBV30 NA TGTGCCTGGAGGAAGGGGACGTACTATGGCTACACCTTC CAWRKGTYYGYTF
TRBJ1-5 NA TRBV6-1 NA TGTGCCAGCAGTGCACAGAAACCAGATAGCAATCAGCCCCAGCATTTT CASSAQKPDSNQPQHF
TRBJ2-7 NA TRBV28 TRBD1 TGTGCCAGTTTAAAGCGGACAGGTTCTTACTACGAGCAGTACTTC CASLKRTGSYYEQYF
TRBJ2-2 once TRBV9 NA TGTGCCAGCAGCGTAGGAGGGGAACTCACCGGGGAGCTGTTTTTT CASSVGGELTGELFF
TRBJ2-2 NA TRBV7-6 TRBD2 TGTGCCAGCAGCCGACAACATCTAGCGGGGTCGAACACCGGGGAGCTGTTTTTT CASSRQHLAGSNTGELFF